This T cell receptor beta chain is from a study of monozygotic twins with inflammatory bowel disease. Study-wide results and caveats: In the analysis, different T cell subtypes could not be told apart. IBD patients share fewer clonotypes with other people than healthy twins do, especially with disease activity.

Eight separate reactions for every sample produced the cDNA. Template-switch reactions added UMIs with a 6-nucleotide sample barcode. TCRdb processed the 5' RACE reads again and assigns one entry to each CDR3 protein, with no DNA. Its table records approximately 390,000 distinct CDR3 sequences. Details on this clonotype: What it recognizes is unknown.

CDR1 and CDR2 from the germline V gene are SGHNT and YYREEE (reference sequence). The CDR3 is 13 residues long. This receptor was identified in a human donor with ulcerative colitis or Crohn's disease, or a healthy co-twin of an affected twin (not recorded which). The chain joins TRBV5-4 to TRBJ2-3. The specimen sequenced was blood. CDR3 loop: CASSTHHTDTQYF.